This TCR beta chain stems from a study of post-analysis software for immune sequencing data (dated by TCRdb to about 2015). With respect to the entire study: Recorded disease courses included relapsing-remitting, secondary progressive and progressive-relapsing multiple sclerosis, with some patients lacking subtype annotation. The multiple sclerosis patient repertoires were compared with under 13 previously published healthy control repertoires from donors aged roughly 6 to 25 years. A subset of samples was prepared in parallel using single-end sample barcoding, then pooled and co-amplified after Illumina adapter ligation. Paper-wide results and their limitations: A few TRBV segments, including TRBV5-6, TRBV5-1 and TRBV20-1, were significantly more frequent in patients than controls. Significantly lower normalized Chao1 diversity was found in multiple sclerosis patients than in controls, suggesting substantial peripheral T-cell clonal expansion. The control group was slightly older than the multiple sclerosis patient group. Direct clustering with F measure revealed strong co-clustering of samples prepared in the same batch, which led to a batch-effect correction.

Library preparation employed PCR. The sequencing machine was an Illumina HiSeq 2500. To reduce PCR and sequencing biases, unique molecular identifiers were incorporated into the TCR beta cDNA libraries. Approximately 500,000 cDNA molecules were obtained per 1 to 10 million input T cells, so each molecule approximated one T cell. The patient libraries were prepared and sequenced with the same protocol used for the earlier healthy control dataset. Within a given batch, samples were prepared together, multiplexed and sequenced on the same HiSeq lane. As for the authors' bioinformatics: Raw barcoded reads were processed with MIGEC, and single-read molecular identifier groups were discarded before consensus assembly and CDR3 extraction. Clonotype tables were post-analysed with VDJtools, and diversity was normalized by down-sampling all datasets to the smallest sample size. Repertoire overlap clustering matched CDR3 amino acid but not nucleotide sequences to correct batch-related cross-sample contamination. The raw public reads went through TCRdb reprocessing: fastp at Q25, MiXCR clone calling, in-frame beta chains kept. CDR3 protein sequences are deduplicated, and each keeps its most common genes and DNA. The V and J calls were not made by the authors but by TCRdb's processing. The sample has 400,000 to 500,000 distinct CDR3 sequences on record, roughly 38% of them singletons. The ten largest clones represent less than 10% of the sample.

Inclusive of the bounding cysteine and phenylalanine, the CDR3 is 17 residues long. Only the CDR3 DNA stays, 51 bases, in frame from base 1. According to the germline V gene, CDR1 reads KGHSH and CDR2 reads LQKENI. TCR beta repertoires were profiled from peripheral blood of about a dozen young patients with multiple sclerosis to demonstrate the VDJtools post-analysis software. The multiple sclerosis patients were children and adolescents ranging in age from roughly 6 to 15 years. Turning to this clonotype: The specificity of this receptor is unknown. The junction and the germline gene differ at one end; a read error may be behind it.

The clonotype comes from a girl aged 2 to 9 with multiple sclerosis. Recombination joined TRBV18 with TRBJ2-5; the D call could be TRBD1 or TRBD2, with each sharing 5 bases. The sample comprised blood. The CDR3 in this case is CTSSPPEAGNSKETQYF. The DNA is TGTACCAGCTCACCACCGGAGGCAGGGAATTCTAAAGAGACCCAGTACTTC.